The 11 T cell receptor beta chains given below trace back to one sample, sequenced in a study of blood T cell repertoires in COVID-19. Some clones are missing from TCRdb's copy, which holds only in-frame ones; the method was immunoSEQ multiplex PCR. The sample contains roughly 73,000 clones, 88% of which appear only once. What was sequenced was peripheral blood. These receptors originate from a human donor in a cohort sampled during active COVID-19.

This clone was counted once. The J gene is TRBJ2-5, the V gene TRBV5-1; TRBD2 matches 7 bases. This CDR3 has 15 amino acids. Germline trimming cut 0 bases from V and 5 bases from J; bases unmatched to any gene: 7. Germline loops: CDR1 SGHRS, CDR2 YFSETQ. CDR3 residues: CASSLGGGSEETQYF. CDR3 nucleotide sequence: TGCGCCAGCAGCTTGGGCGGGGGAAGTGAGGAGACCCAGTACTTC.

This chain joins TRBV28 and TRBJ2-7, with 12 bases fitting TRBD1. CDR3 length: 17 residues. The V segment lost 4 bases and the J segment 4 bases; nucleotides outside the gene matches: 11. CDR1 and CDR2 (germline): MDHEN, SYDVKM. The CDR3 sequence is CASSSGTGGRGGYEQYF. CDR3 sequence (DNA): TGTGCCAGCAGTTCCGGGACAGGGGGCCGGGGGGGATACGAGCAGTACTTC.

The V gene is TRBV19, the J gene TRBJ2-7; 7 bases align to TRBD2. Germline values: CDR1 LNHDA, CDR2 SQIVND (reference sequence). V lost 4 bases and J lost 4; bases outside the gene matches: 10. This CDR3 contains 15 residues. The CDR3 DNA follows: TGTGCCAGTAGTAGGTCCGGGGAGGGAAGGTACGAGCAGTACTTC. As protein: CASSRSGEGRYEQYF.

The rearrangement uses TRBV6-6 and TRBJ1-5; 9 positions match TRBD1. The CDR3 sequence is 15 residues long. Looked up from germline, CDR1 is MNHNY and CDR2 is SVGAGI (reference sequence). Losses at the gene ends were 2 bases for V and 12 bases for J; bases not matched to a gene: 11. The CDR3 bases are TGTGCCAGCAGTTACCCTCCGGGACAGGGAAAGGGCCAGCATTTT. Protein: CASSYPPGQGKGQHF.

CDR3 bases: TGTGCCAGCGCATTTTACCGGGACACCAACTACAATGAGCAGTTCTTC. Encoded protein: CASAFYRDTNYNEQFF. V is TRBV3-1 (or the pseudogene TRBV3-2) and J is TRBJ2-1, with D maybe TRBD1 (6 bases). Germline assignment: CDR1 LGHDT and CDR2 YNNKEL (reference sequence). The CDR3 consists of 16 residues. The V and J ends lost 8 bases and 3 bases respectively, with 20 bases between them.

This clone showed up just a few times. The gene calls are TRBV6-2 or TRBV6-3 and TRBJ2-1; 9 bases match TRBD2. J gave up 8 bases and V 0 bases, and 5 bases lay outside the gene matches. Per the germline V gene, CDR1 is MNHEY and CDR2 is SVGEGT. The CDR3 sequence is 15 residues long. CDR3 in amino acids: CASSYSGGRADEQFF. The CDR3 region has the DNA TGTGCCAGCAGTTACTCCGGCGGGAGGGCCGATGAGCAGTTCTTC.

The CDR3 protein is CASSPWVAGGAYEQYV. The CDR3, as DNA: TGTGCCAGCAGCCCCTGGGTAGCGGGCGGTGCCTACGAGCAGTACGTC. The chain is built from TRBV5-6 and TRBJ2-7; 7 bases map to TRBD2. The CDR3 covers 16 residues. J gave up 2 bases and V 4 bases, and 12 bases lay outside the gene matches. CDR1 is SGHDT, CDR2 YYEEEE, per germline.

The genes are TRBV29-1 and TRBJ2-1, with a possible D match to TRBD2 (5 bases). The CDR3 has 13 amino acids. Germline values: CDR1 SQVTM, CDR2 ANQGSEA. The V end lost 4 bases, the J end lost 2 bases, and 9 bases lay between the germline ends. The CDR3 here is CSVVANTYNEQFF. The CDR3 bases are TGCAGCGTTGTAGCGAACACCTACAATGAGCAGTTCTTC.

This clone has only a few counts. V and J are TRBV28 and TRBJ2-1; D perhaps matches TRBD2 (5 bases). With 3 bases removed from V and 9 bases from J, the gap between germline ends came to 12 bases. The CDR3 contains 13 residues. Germline assignment: CDR1 MDHEN and CDR2 SYDVKM. CDR3 sequence (DNA): TGTGCCAGCAGTTTGCCCAGCGGTAGTGAGCAGTTCTTC. The encoded protein is CASSLPSGSEQFF.

This clone came up once. The chain carries TRBV27 and TRBJ2-7, with a possible D match to TRBD2 (6 bases). V was clipped by 5 bases and J by 4 bases, with 12 bases between them. Germline V gene sequence: CDR1 MNHEY, CDR2 SMNVEV (reference sequence). The CDR3 is made up of 13 amino acids. In DNA, the CDR3 is TGTGCCAGCAGTCCGCGGGGAGGATACGAGCAGTACTTC. As protein: CASSPRGGYEQYF.

The chain employs TRBV19 and TRBJ2-5; TRBD2 matches at 9 bases. The V gene end was trimmed by 5 bases and the J gene end by 3 bases; junction bases not matched to a gene: 4. Per the germline V gene, CDR1 is LNHDA and CDR2 is SQIVND (reference sequence). CDR3 size: 14 residues. The CDR3 is CASSHASGEETQYF. CDR3 DNA sequence: TGTGCCAGTAGTCACGCTAGCGGGGAAGAGACCCAGTACTTC.